The 32 T cell receptor beta chains below all came from one sample that was sequenced in a study of T cell therapy after organ transplantation. The protocol was immunoSEQ multiplex PCR, while the TCRdb copy is restricted to in-frame clones and leaves out a portion. The sample consists of around 50,000 clones, about 94% of them appearing once. Their recognized antigens are unknown. This sample comprised CD8+ T cells from blood, obtained before autologous CMV-specific T cell therapy. The receptors were gathered from a human patient who had received a solid organ transplant and had CMV disease.

V gene TRBV7-2 combines with J gene TRBJ2-5; D is possibly TRBD2 (7 bases). Trimming cost V 11 bases and J 4 bases, with 17 bases left between them. The germline V gene encodes CDR1 SGHTA and CDR2 FQGNSA. The CDR3 contains 13 residues. For the CDR3, the DNA is TGTGCCCAGGGGCGGGGGCCGGGAGAGACCCAGTACTTC. Encoded protein: CAQGRGPGETQYF.

The chain uses TRBV13 and TRBJ2-7, with TRBD2 matching over 8 bases. Germline V gene data show CDR1 as PRHDT and CDR2 as FYEKMQ (reference sequence). With V trimmed by 0 bases and J by 7 bases, 2 bases remained unmatched. CDR3 length: 13 residues. CDR3 region: CASSLGTSEEQYF. The CDR3, as DNA: TGTGCCAGCAGCTTAGGGACTAGCGAGGAGCAGTACTTC.

The chain employs TRBV6-5 and TRBJ1-4; a possible D gene is TRBD1 (5 bases). The CDR3 consists of 16 residues. Trimming took 0 bases from V and 7 from J, leaving 15 bases between them. Per the germline V gene, CDR1 is MNHEY and CDR2 is SVGAGI. This CDR3 reads CASSYSVGGAGEKLFF. In nucleotides, the CDR3 is TGTGCCAGCAGTTACTCGGTCGGAGGGGCCGGTGAAAAACTGTTTTTT.

The chain combines TRBV5-1 with TRBJ2-5; 8 bases line up with TRBD1. This CDR3 has 14 amino acids. Germline trimming cut 4 bases from V and 5 bases from J; bases unmatched to any gene: 7. Germline CDR1 SGHRS, CDR2 YFSETQ. CDR3 amino acids: CASSPAGGAETQYF. CDR3 DNA sequence: TGCGCCAGCAGCCCGGCAGGGGGCGCGGAGACCCAGTACTTC.

As for this clone: Mismatch with germline at one junction end may stem from a read error. This chain links TRBV5-4 with TRBJ1-1; D is perhaps TRBD1 (5 bases). This CDR3 region has 14 residues. CDR1 is SGHNT and CDR2 is YYREEE in the germline V gene (reference sequence). CDR3 DNA: TGCGCCAGCAGCCTTTCAGACAGTCTCGCTGAAGCTTTCTTT. Translating gives CASSLSDSLAEAFF.

V is TRBV10-2 and J is TRBJ2-3; D is unresolved. The V end lost 3 bases, the J end lost 0 bases, and 13 bases lay between the germline ends. This CDR3 is built from 16 residues. Germline CDR1 and CDR2: WSHSY and SAAADI. CDR3 nucleotide sequence: TGCGCCAGCAGTGACAGATTTACAAGTAGCACAGATACGCAGTATTTT. This encodes CASSDRFTSSTDTQYF.

V is TRBV5-6 and J is TRBJ1-1; D unclear. Trimming stripped 2 bases from V and 7 bases from J, with 12 bases between. Germline V gene data show CDR1 as SGHDT and CDR2 as YYEEEE. The CDR3 is 13 residues long. In DNA form, the CDR3 reads TGTGCCAGCAGCTTTTCTCTGGGGAATGAAGCTTTCTTT. This gives the protein CASSFSLGNEAFF.

The chain links TRBV5-1 to TRBJ1-4; 7 bases line up with TRBD1. Germline CDR1 reads SGHRS; CDR2 reads YFSETQ. V was clipped by 0 bases and J by 3 bases; unmatched bases: 5. CDR3 length: 16 amino acids. The CDR3 coding sequence is TGCGCCAGCAGCTTGGGGGAGGGGGCGCCTAATGAAAAACTGTTTTTT. Translation: CASSLGEGAPNEKLFF.

The chain uses TRBV9 and TRBJ1-4, with D tentatively TRBD1 (5 bases). In germline, CDR1 is SGDLS, CDR2 YYNGEE. This CDR3 contains 15 residues. Trimming cost V 0 bases and J 5 bases, with 11 bases left between them. This CDR3 is CASSVGGHGNEKLFF. The CDR3 DNA follows: TGTGCCAGCAGCGTAGGTGGACACGGGAATGAAAAACTGTTTTTT.

The chain is built from TRBV5-1 and TRBJ2-7; 8 positions match TRBD2. The CDR3 consists of 14 residues. Germline CDR1 SGHRS, CDR2 YFSETQ. V was clipped by 1 base and J by 7 bases; unmatched bases: 7. The CDR3 nucleotides read TGCGCCAGCAGCTTGCGGGAGGGCCTTTGGGAGCAGTACTTC. It specifies CASSLREGLWEQYF. Complete variable domain (other parts from reference TRBV5-1 and TRBJ2-7): KAGVTQTPRYLIKTRGQQVTLSCSPISGHRSVSWYQQTPGQGLQFLFEYFSETQRNKGNFPGRFSGRQFSNSRSEMNVSTLELGDSALYLCASSLREGLWEQYFGPGTRLTVT.

The count of this clone is one. The chain combines TRBV30 with TRBJ1-6; the match to TRBD1 covers 7 bases. The CDR3 is 15 residues long. J gave up 6 bases and V 1 base, and 6 bases lay outside the gene matches. Looked up from germline, CDR1 is GTSNPN and CDR2 is SVGIG (reference sequence). The CDR3 loop is CAWSGLSGGNSPLHF. The CDR3 region has the DNA TGTGCCTGGAGTGGCCTGTCAGGGGGTAATTCACCCCTCCACTTT. The whole variable domain, remainder taken from reference TRBV30 and TRBJ1-6, is SQTIHQWPATLVQPVGSPLSLECTVEGTSNPNLYWYRQAAGRGLQLLFYSVGIGQISSEVPQNLSASRPQDRQFILSSKKLLLSDSGFYLCAWSGLSGGNSPLHFGNGTRLTVT.

The count of this clone is one. The chain links TRBV5-8 to TRBJ2-5; D is unclear. The CDR3 extends over 16 amino acids. The germline V gene encodes CDR1 SGHTS and CDR2 YDEGEE. The V end was cut by 3 bases, the J end by 1 base, with 16 bases between. Here the CDR3 DNA reads TGTGCCAGCAGCTCCGTTCACGTGCTACCCCAAGAGACCCAGTACTTC. As protein: CASSSVHVLPQETQYF. The variable domain in full, completed from reference TRBV5-8 and TRBJ2-5, reads EAGVTQSPTHLIKTRGQQATLRCSPISGHTSVYWYQQALGLGLQFLLWYDEGEERNRGNFPPRFSGRQFPNYSSELNVNALELEDSALYLCASSSVHVLPQETQYFGPGTRLLVL.

A few counts support this clone. The chain joins TRBV9 to TRBJ1-2; D gene unclear. Germline loops: CDR1 SGDLS, CDR2 YYNGEE. The CDR3 extends over 16 amino acids. Trimming left V 0 bases short and J 4 bases short, with 16 bases between. CDR3 loop: CASSVGGARAFYGYTF. CDR3 bases: TGTGCCAGCAGCGTAGGGGGAGCCCGAGCTTTCTATGGCTACACCTTC. The full variable domain, completed using reference TRBV9 and TRBJ1-2, is DSGVTQTPKHLITATGQRVTLRCSPRSGDLSVYWYQQSLDQGLQFLIQYYNGEERAKGNILERFSAQQFPDLHSELNLSSLELGDSALYFCASSVGGARAFYGYTFGSGTRLTVV.

The gene calls are TRBV4-1 and TRBJ2-1; TRBD2 aligns across 15 bases. Germline trimming cut 1 base from V and 7 bases from J; bases unmatched to any gene: 11. The CDR3 spans 19 residues. Germline CDR1 reads MGHRA; CDR2 reads YSYEKL. CDR3 in DNA: TGCGCCAGCAGCCAAGGGACTAGCGGGAGGGCCAGGGGTGGGAATGAGCAGTTCTTC. This encodes CASSQGTSGRARGGNEQFF.

The chain combines TRBV29-1 with TRBJ2-3; 12 bases agree with TRBD2. This CDR3 region has 15 residues. Looked up from germline, CDR1 is SQVTM and CDR2 is ANQGSEA. Trimming took 5 bases from V and 2 from J; bases not matched to a gene: 5. The CDR3 DNA follows: TGCAGCGTTTCGTCTAGCGGGAGGGCCACAGATACGCAGTATTTT. It specifies CSVSSSGRATDTQYF.

This rearrangement joins TRBV27 to TRBJ2-5; 14 positions agree with TRBD2. J was trimmed by 5 bases and V by 5 bases; bases with no gene match: 10. Germline V gene lookup returns CDR1 MNHEY and CDR2 SMNVEV (reference sequence). The CDR3 runs to 17 residues. CDR3 DNA sequence: TGTGCCAGCAGTCGCCGACTAGCGGGGGGGCGAGTGGAGACCCAGTACTTC. Its protein product is CASSRRLAGGRVETQYF.

The chain employs TRBV11-2 and TRBJ1-1; D is uncertain. Trimming shortened V by 5 bases and J by 9 bases, and 22 bases separated the two germline ends. Per the germline V gene, CDR1 is SGHAT and CDR2 is FQNNGV. CDR3 length equals 15 residues. CDR3 sequence (DNA): TGTGCCAGCAGCCCATTTAAAGGAAGGGAGTATAAAGCTTTCTTT. It is translated as CASSPFKGREYKAFF.

The chain has TRBV15 and TRBJ1-1; D is undetermined. Germline V CDR1 and CDR2: LNHNV, YYDKDF (reference sequence). The CDR3 runs 13 residues. The V end lost 0 bases, the J end lost 6 bases, and 8 bases lay between the germline ends. The CDR3 region is CATSREPSPEAFF. Here the CDR3 DNA reads TGTGCCACCAGCAGAGAACCGAGCCCTGAAGCTTTCTTT. The full variable domain, in which reference TRBV15 and TRBJ1-1 provide the parts outside the CDR3, is DAMVIQNPRYQVTQFGKPVTLSCSQTLNHNVMYWYQQKSSQAPKLLFHYYDKDFNNEADTPDNFQSRRPNTSFCFLDIRSPGLGDTAMYLCATSREPSPEAFFGQGTRLTVV.

This sequence joins TRBV7-8 and TRBJ1-2, with 7 bases identical to TRBD1. CDR3 size: 16 residues. Unmatched junction bases numbered 10, after V lost 6 bases and J lost 0 bases. Germline V gene data show CDR1 as SGHVS and CDR2 as FQNEAQ. CDR3 loop: CASSTGTEGSNYGYTF. DNA of the CDR3: TGTGCCAGCAGTACCGGGACAGAGGGATCTAACTATGGCTACACCTTC.

The chain combines TRBV14 with TRBJ2-1; 8 nucleotides agree with TRBD2. CDR3 length: 15 amino acids. CDR1 SGHDN and CDR2 FVKESK come from the germline V gene. The trim removed 3 bases at V and 14 bases at J, leaving 15 bases unmatched. The CDR3 here is CASSHQAGAPTHEFF. The CDR3, as DNA: TGTGCCAGCAGCCATCAAGCGGGGGCCCCAACTCACGAGTTCTTC.

This clone is large by share. This chain joins TRBV4-3 and TRBJ1-1; D is perhaps TRBD1 (5 bases). The CDR3 spans 14 residues. V gave up 4 bases and J gave up 6 bases, with 15 bases separating them. Germline-derived CDR1 and CDR2 are LGHNA and YSLEER. CDR3 coding DNA: TGCGCCAGCAGCCTTTCAGACAGTCTCGCTGAAGCTTTCTTT. Encoded protein: CASSLSDSLAEAFF.

This rearrangement joins TRBV7-6 to TRBJ2-3; no definite D call. The CDR3 length is 13 residues. Germline-derived CDR1 and CDR2 are SGHVS and FNYEAQ. Between the trimmed V and J ends, which lost 5 bases and 4 bases, there was a span of 10 bases. The chain's CDR3 is CASSPLRADTQYF. CDR3 coding DNA: TGTGCCAGCAGCCCCCTCCGGGCAGATACGCAGTATTTT. The full variable domain, in which reference TRBV7-6 and TRBJ2-3 provide the parts outside the CDR3, is GAGVSQSPRYKVTKRGQDVALRCDPISGHVSLYWYRQALGQGPEFLTYFNYEAQQDKSGLPNDRFSAERPEGSISTLTIQRTEQRDSAMYRCASSPLRADTQYFGPGTRLTVL.

This clone occurred a few times. The rearrangement uses TRBV7-8 and TRBJ2-1, with no clear D. The CDR3 is 13 amino acids. CDR1 SGHVS and CDR2 FQNEAQ come from the germline V gene. Between the trimmed V and J ends, which lost 1 base and 6 bases, there was a span of 7 bases. CDR3 residues: CASSLGNFNEQFF. The CDR3 DNA reads TGTGCCAGCAGCTTAGGGAATTTCAATGAGCAGTTCTTC.

This chain links TRBV7-2 with TRBJ1-2; unclear D gene. Germline loops: CDR1 SGHTA, CDR2 FQGNSA. The ends were cut back, 1 base at V and 0 bases at J, with 9 bases in the middle. CDR3 length equals 15 residues. The CDR3 sequence: CASSLVPRPNYGYTF. In DNA form, the CDR3 reads TGTGCCAGCAGCTTAGTACCCCGGCCTAACTATGGCTACACCTTC.

V and J are TRBV27 and TRBJ2-3, with TRBD2 matching 10 bases. CDR1 is MNHEY and CDR2 is SMNVEV in the germline V gene (reference sequence). CDR3 length: 18 residues. V shed 3 bases and J 4 bases; nucleotides not matched to a gene: 13. The CDR3 DNA reads as TGTGCCAGCAGTTTCCGTACGCCTAGCGGGAGTACCCCAGATACGCAGTATTTT. Translated, it gives CASSFRTPSGSTPDTQYF.

This clone was seen a single time. The chain has TRBV11-1 and TRBJ2-7; D tentatively reads TRBD1 or TRBD2 (5 bases each). The V and J ends lost 5 bases and 0 bases respectively, with 20 bases between them. CDR1 is SGHAT and CDR2 is FQDESV in the germline V gene (reference sequence). The CDR3 runs to 17 residues. This CDR3 is CASSTTKDIYVSYEQYF. CDR3 in DNA: TGTGCCAGCAGCACGACTAAGGACATCTATGTCTCCTACGAGCAGTACTTC.

This chain links TRBV5-1 with TRBJ1-2; D unresolved. CDR1 and CDR2 (germline): SGHRS, YFSETQ. CDR3 size: 15 residues. Trimming removed 0 bases at V and 4 bases at J, with 13 bases between. The CDR3 region is CASSLESVEPYGYTF. In nucleotides, the CDR3 is TGCGCCAGCAGCTTGGAGTCAGTCGAACCCTATGGCTACACCTTC.

The chain carries TRBV7-8 and TRBJ1-1; TRBD1 is a possible D gene (6 bases). CDR3 length equals 15 residues. Trimming left V 6 bases short and J 1 base short, with 15 bases between. CDR1 SGHVS and CDR2 FQNEAQ come from the germline V gene. CDR3 protein: CASSRGGRRNTEAFF. The CDR3 region has the DNA TGTGCCAGCAGTCGGGGGGGCAGGAGGAACACTGAAGCTTTCTTT.

This clone appeared once. The J gene is TRBJ2-7, the V gene TRBV6-5; 10 bases map to TRBD1. Losses at the gene ends were 6 bases for V and 6 bases for J; bases not matched to a gene: 5. This CDR3 is 13 amino acids long. Germline loops: CDR1 MNHEY, CDR2 SVGAGI. Here the CDR3 DNA reads TGTGCCAGCAGCCAGGGACAGGGGTTCGAGCAGTACTTC. It specifies CASSQGQGFEQYF.

The chain employs TRBV6-1 and TRBJ2-2, with 7 bases lining up with TRBD1. The CDR3 is 13 residues long. Trimming cost V 5 bases and J 6 bases; bases outside gene matches: 3. The germline V gene has CDR1 MNHNS and CDR2 SASEGT. The CDR3 nucleotides read TGTGCCAGCAGTCCACAGGGGTCCGGGGAGCTGTTTTTT. Its protein product is CASSPQGSGELFF.

The chain recombines TRBV10-3 with TRBJ2-1, with 9 bases identical to TRBD2. Germline V gives CDR1 ENHRY, CDR2 SYGVKD. V lost 6 bases, J lost 0 bases, and 9 bases stayed unmatched. CDR3 size: 17 residues. The CDR3 reads CAIRSIAGASSYNEQFF. The CDR3 region has the DNA TGTGCCATCAGAAGTATAGCGGGGGCCAGCTCCTACAATGAGCAGTTCTTC.

The V and J genes are TRBV4-1 and TRBJ1-2; weak D call: TRBD1 (5 bases). Germline V lookup: CDR1 MGHRA, CDR2 YSYEKL. The CDR3 is made up of 13 amino acids. V dropped 8 bases and J dropped 3 bases, with 13 bases sitting between them. This CDR3 reads CASSQGTDYGYTF. In nucleotides, the CDR3 is TGCGCCAGCTCCCAAGGGACTGACTATGGCTACACCTTC.